This T cell receptor (beta chain) was sequenced during a study of metastatic and nonmetastatic thyroid tumors. About the study: Repertoire data that came from the blood and tumor or nodule tissue of malignant and benign thyroid patients were compared. Study-level results: Malignant thyroid tumors reportedly exceeded benign nodules significantly in TCR beta diversity, with the difference appearing in blood and tumor.

Authors' data handling: Researchers built a distant-metastasis classifier for papillary thyroid cancer that drew on CDR3 differences across clinicopathological groups. TCRdb reprocessed the PCR reads using MiXCR. Clone size and V and J calls follow TCRdb, not the original study. The profile shows about 11,000 clones, around two fifths of them singletons. This clone turned up a few times. As yet, its antigen is unknown. The germline V gene encodes CDR1 KGHDR and CDR2 SFDVKD. Trimming shortened V by 3 bases and J by 5 bases, and 16 bases separated the two germline ends. The length of the CDR3 is 15 residues. Thyroid surgery was preceded by no treatment in any patient.

The sequence derives from a female donor with papillary thyroid cancer or a benign thyroid nodule (not recorded which). Some clones in this sample may be carry-over from other donors' samples. This chain uses TRBV24-1 with TRBJ2-7; D could derive from TRBD1 or TRBD2 (5 bases each). Material: tumor tissue. The CDR3, as DNA: TGTGCCACCAGTGATACGGGCAGGGCGGGCAACGAGCAGTACTTC. It encodes CATSDTGRAGNEQYF.